Presented here are 14 T cell receptor beta chains from one specimen sequenced in a study of blood T cell repertoires in COVID-19 (dated by TCRdb to 2018 to 2021). The library was generated by the immunoSEQ multiplex PCR assay. The immuneACCESS repertoire file appears here via TCRdb, limited to in-frame rearrangements. These files lack a portion of the clones; in checked studies, under half of the deficit traces to unresolved V genes, and the cause of the others is not known. The sample data list a few hundred thousand clones, and roughly 88% of these were observed just once. The leading ten clones occupy 0.65% to 0.95% of the sample. Sequenced: peripheral blood. These receptors were collected from a woman aged 25 to 39 with acute or convalescent COVID-19.

This clone has more than one count but fewer than ten. The chain has TRBV3-1 (or the pseudogene TRBV3-2) and TRBJ1-2; 9 nucleotides match TRBD1. Germline V gene sequence: CDR1 LGHDT, CDR2 YNNKEL (reference sequence). The CDR3 covers 18 residues. V shed 4 bases, J shed 4 bases, and the junction held 16 bases outside the gene matches. The CDR3 nucleotides are TGTGCCAGCAGCCCTAAGTCAGAAACAGGGGGCGGTAGCTATGGCTACACCTTC. Amino acid sequence: CASSPKSETGGGSYGYTF.

The chain carries TRBV4-3 and TRBJ1-1; tentatively, D is TRBD1 (5 bases). This CDR3 region has 16 residues. Looked up from germline, CDR1 is LGHNA and CDR2 is YSLEER. Trimming removed 0 bases at V and 5 bases at J, with 16 bases between. CDR3 protein: CASSQDPVGGGTEAFF. In DNA form, the CDR3 reads TGCGCCAGCAGCCAAGATCCGGTGGGCGGGGGGACTGAAGCTTTCTTT.

This clone was observed once. The V and J genes are TRBV6-2 or TRBV6-3 and TRBJ1-2; 9 bases are shared with TRBD1. J was trimmed by 4 bases and V by 4 bases; bases with no gene match: 4. Germline V gives CDR1 MNHEY, CDR2 SVGEGT. This CDR3 spans 14 amino acids. Written as DNA, the CDR3 is TGTGCCAGCAGTTTACAGGGGGCATCCTATGGCTACACCTTC. Translation: CASSLQGASYGYTF.

This chain connects TRBV20-1 to TRBJ2-1; D may be TRBD2 (5 bases). The CDR3 totals 10 residues. Trimming cost V 6 bases and J 13 bases, with 13 bases left between them. Germline V gene data show CDR1 as DFQATT and CDR2 as SNEGSKA (reference sequence). CDR3 bases: TGCAGTGCCGTACCCGGGAATCAGTTCTTC. Translation: CSAVPGNQFF.

This chain connects TRBV25-1 to TRBJ2-7; D ambiguous. The CDR3 loop spans 12 amino acids. Germline CDR1 MGHDK, CDR2 SYGVNS. Trimming shortened V by 5 bases and J by 5 bases, and 10 bases separated the two germline ends. The CDR3 nucleotides are TGTGCCAGCAGTTTTTCTGGAGACGAGCAGTACTTC. This gives the protein CASSFSGDEQYF.

The chain has TRBV7-9 and TRBJ2-1, with TRBD2 identical over 9 bases. J was trimmed by 5 bases and V by 1 base; bases with no gene match: 3. The CDR3 is 15 amino acids. Germline CDR1 is SEHNR and CDR2 is FQNEAQ (reference sequence). The CDR3 protein is CASSLVAGDHNEQFF. The CDR3 nucleotides are TGTGCCAGCAGCTTAGTAGCGGGAGATCACAATGAGCAGTTCTTC.

In this sample, this clone turned up a few times. V gene TRBV7-2 combines with J gene TRBJ1-6; TRBD1 matches 8 bases. CDR1 is SGHTA and CDR2 is FQGNSA in the germline V gene. This CDR3 is 15 amino acids long. V shed 5 bases and J 4 bases; nucleotides not matched to a gene: 4. The CDR3 bases are TGTGCCAGCAGCAGGACAGGGATATATAATTCACCCCTCCACTTT. Encoded protein: CASSRTGIYNSPLHF.

CDR3 nucleotide sequence: TGTGCCAGCAGCTTCACCGGGACTAGCATCTACAATGAGCAGTTCTTC. It yields the protein CASSFTGTSIYNEQFF. The chain couples TRBV7-3 to TRBJ2-1; the match to TRBD2 covers 9 bases. With V trimmed by 3 bases and J by 3 bases, 6 bases remained unmatched. The CDR3 runs 16 residues. In germline, CDR1 is SGHTA, CDR2 FQGTGA.

The chain's CDR3 is CASSYLVRGEQYF. CDR3 in DNA: TGTGCCAGCAGTTACCTCGTTCGGGGCGAGCAGTACTTC. The chain is built from TRBV6-5 and TRBJ2-7; TRBD2 might be the D (5 bases). Germline assignment: CDR1 MNHEY and CDR2 SVGAGI. Trimming left V 2 bases short and J 6 bases short, with 11 bases between. CDR3 length: 13 amino acids.

CDR3: CAISESAVYEAFF. The CDR3 DNA reads TGTGCCATCAGTGAGTCTGCAGTATACGAAGCTTTCTTT. This chain connects TRBV10-3 to TRBJ1-1; D is ambiguous. Per the germline V gene, CDR1 is ENHRY and CDR2 is SYGVKD. The CDR3 sequence is 13 residues long. The V gene lost 0 bases and the J gene lost 8 bases, with 10 bases spanning the gap.

This rearrangement joins TRBV7-2 to TRBJ1-2; 8 positions match TRBD1. Germline V lookup: CDR1 SGHTA, CDR2 FQGNSA. The CDR3 is 17 residues long. Losses at the gene ends were 5 bases for V and 0 bases for J; bases not matched to a gene: 11. CDR3 region: CASSLKPRTGTNYGYTF. The DNA of the CDR3 is TGTGCCAGCAGCCTAAAACCCCGGACAGGGACTAACTATGGCTACACCTTC.

This clone was detected only once. The chain carries TRBV6-5 and TRBJ2-3; TRBD2 matches at 8 bases. Trimming removed 6 bases from V and 5 bases from J; junction bases left unmatched: 10. This CDR3 has 15 residues. Germline CDR1 MNHEY, CDR2 SVGAGI. CDR3 sequence reads: CASRPSERELDTQYF. In DNA, the CDR3 is TGTGCCAGCAGACCGAGTGAGCGGGAGCTAGATACGCAGTATTTT.

The V call is TRBV19, the J call TRBJ2-7, with D maybe TRBD1 (6 bases). The germline V and J ends were trimmed by 1 base and 2 bases, with 27 bases remaining between them. The CDR3 extends over 20 amino acids. CDR1 is LNHDA and CDR2 is SQIVND in the germline V gene (reference sequence). CDR3: CASSIGWVLTPTGNTYEQYF. The CDR3 DNA follows: TGTGCCAGTAGTATAGGGTGGGTCCTAACCCCCACAGGGAATACCTACGAGCAGTACTTC. Looking up the rest from reference TRBV19 and TRBJ2-7 gives the full variable domain: DGGITQSPKYLFRKEGQNVTLSCEQNLNHDAMYWYRQDPGQGLRLIYYSQIVNDFQKGDIAEGYSVSREKKESFPLTVTSAQKNPTAFYLCASSIGWVLTPTGNTYEQYFGPGTRLTVT.

V usage is TRBV6-6 and J usage is TRBJ1-2; D possibly corresponds to TRBD1 (6 bases). V was clipped by 6 bases and J by 5 bases, with 13 bases between them. The CDR3 consists of 13 residues. Germline V CDR1 and CDR2: MNHNY, SVGAGI (reference sequence). DNA for the CDR3: TGTGCCAGCAGAGATGGACAGTATTATGGCTACACCTTC. Translation: CASRDGQYYGYTF.